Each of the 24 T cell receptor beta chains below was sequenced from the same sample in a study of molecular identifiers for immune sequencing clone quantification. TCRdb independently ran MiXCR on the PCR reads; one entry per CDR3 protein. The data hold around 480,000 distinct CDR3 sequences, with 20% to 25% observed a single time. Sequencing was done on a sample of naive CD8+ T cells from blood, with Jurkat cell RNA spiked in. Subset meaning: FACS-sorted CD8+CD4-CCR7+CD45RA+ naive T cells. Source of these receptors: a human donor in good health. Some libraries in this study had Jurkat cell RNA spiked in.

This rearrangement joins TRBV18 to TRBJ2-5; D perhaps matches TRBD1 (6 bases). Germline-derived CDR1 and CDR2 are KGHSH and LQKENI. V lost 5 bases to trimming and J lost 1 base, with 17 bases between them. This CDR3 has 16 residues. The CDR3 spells CASSATFNRAQETQYF. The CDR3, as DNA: TGTGCCAGCTCAGCCACCTTCAACAGGGCCCAAGAGACCCAGTACTTC.

CDR3 nucleotide sequence: TGTGCCACCCTTAGTTCCGGCATTCAGTACTTC. Its protein product is CATLSSGIQYF. The genes are TRBV15 and TRBJ2-4, with D unclear. Germline V gives CDR1 LNHNV, CDR2 YYDKDF (reference sequence). Deletions cut 8 bases from V and 9 bases from J, with 11 bases between. The CDR3 covers 11 residues.

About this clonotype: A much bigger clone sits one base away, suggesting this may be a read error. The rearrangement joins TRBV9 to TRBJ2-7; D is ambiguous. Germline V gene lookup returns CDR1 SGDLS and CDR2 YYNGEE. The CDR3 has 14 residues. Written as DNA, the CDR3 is TGTGCCAGCAGCGTAGCCTACGGTCCCTACGAGCAGCACTTC. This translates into CASSVAYGPYEQHF.

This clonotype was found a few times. The CDR3 spells CASSYSDPTDTQYF. CDR3 coding DNA: TGTGCCAGCAGCTATTCGGACCCCACAGATACGCAGTATTTT. The chain uses TRBV9 and TRBJ2-3; D gene uncertain. This CDR3 is 14 amino acids long. Germline CDR1 SGDLS, CDR2 YYNGEE. V lost 4 bases, J lost 2 bases, and 11 bases lay in between.

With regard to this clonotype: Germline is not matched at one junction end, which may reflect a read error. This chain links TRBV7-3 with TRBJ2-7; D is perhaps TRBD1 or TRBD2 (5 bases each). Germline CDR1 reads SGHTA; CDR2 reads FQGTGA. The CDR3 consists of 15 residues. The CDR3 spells CASNLGTRGFYEQYF. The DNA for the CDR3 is TGTGCCAGCAACTTAGGGACGCGAGGGTTCTACGAGCAGTACTTC.

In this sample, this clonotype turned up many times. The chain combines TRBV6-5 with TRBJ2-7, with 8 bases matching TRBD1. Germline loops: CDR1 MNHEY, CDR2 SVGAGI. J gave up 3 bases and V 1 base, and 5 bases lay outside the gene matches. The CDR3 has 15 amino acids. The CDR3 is CASSYYGQGYYEQYF. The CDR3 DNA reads TGTGCCAGCAGTTACTATGGACAGGGATACTACGAGCAGTACTTC.

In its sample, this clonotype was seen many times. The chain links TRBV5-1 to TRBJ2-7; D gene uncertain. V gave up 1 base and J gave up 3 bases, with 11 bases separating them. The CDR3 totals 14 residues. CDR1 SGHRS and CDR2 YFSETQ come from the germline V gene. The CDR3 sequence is CASSLPQENYEQYF. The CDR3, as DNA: TGCGCCAGCAGCTTGCCTCAGGAGAACTACGAGCAGTACTTC.

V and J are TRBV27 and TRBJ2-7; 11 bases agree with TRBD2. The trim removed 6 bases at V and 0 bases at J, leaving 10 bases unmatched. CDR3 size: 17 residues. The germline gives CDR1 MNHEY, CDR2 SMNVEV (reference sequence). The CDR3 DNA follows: TGTGCCAGCAGCCCGACTAGCGGGACTCCTAACTCCTACGAGCAGTACTTC. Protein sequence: CASSPTSGTPNSYEQYF.

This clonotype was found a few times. The CDR3 protein is CAWSVHYSSYEQYF. The CDR3 region has the DNA TGTGCCTGGAGTGTACACTACAGCTCCTACGAGCAGTACTTC. The rearrangement uses TRBV30 and TRBJ2-7; no firm D call. Germline loops: CDR1 GTSNPN, CDR2 SVGIG (reference sequence). V was cut by 0 bases and J by 0 bases, with 9 bases left in between. There are 14 residues in the CDR3.

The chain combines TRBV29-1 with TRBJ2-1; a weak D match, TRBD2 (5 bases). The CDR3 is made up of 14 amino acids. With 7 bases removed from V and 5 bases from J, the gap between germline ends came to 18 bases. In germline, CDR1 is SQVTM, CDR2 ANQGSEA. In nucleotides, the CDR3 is TGCAGCGAGTACACCTATGGAGCGGACAATGAGCAGTTCTTC. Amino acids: CSEYTYGADNEQFF.

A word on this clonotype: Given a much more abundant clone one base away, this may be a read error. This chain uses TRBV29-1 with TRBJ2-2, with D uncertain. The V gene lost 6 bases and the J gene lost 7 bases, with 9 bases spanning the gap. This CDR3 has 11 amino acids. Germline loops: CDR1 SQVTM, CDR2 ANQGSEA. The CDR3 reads CSVRSGGELFF. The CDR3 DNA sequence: TGCAGCGTACGCTCCGGCGGGGAGCTGTTTTTT.

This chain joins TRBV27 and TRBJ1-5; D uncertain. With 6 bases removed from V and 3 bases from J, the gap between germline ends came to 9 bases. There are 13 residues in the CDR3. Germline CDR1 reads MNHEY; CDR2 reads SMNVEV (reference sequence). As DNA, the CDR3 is TGTGCCAGCAGAGGTCCTCCCAATCAGCCCCAGCATTTT. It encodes CASRGPPNQPQHF.

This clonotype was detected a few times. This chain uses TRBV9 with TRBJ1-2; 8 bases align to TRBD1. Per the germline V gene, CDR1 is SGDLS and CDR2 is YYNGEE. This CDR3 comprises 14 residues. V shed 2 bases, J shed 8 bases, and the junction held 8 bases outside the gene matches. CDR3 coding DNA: TGTGCCAGCAGCGTTGGGCAGGGGGCAGGAGGCTACACCTTC. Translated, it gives CASSVGQGAGGYTF.

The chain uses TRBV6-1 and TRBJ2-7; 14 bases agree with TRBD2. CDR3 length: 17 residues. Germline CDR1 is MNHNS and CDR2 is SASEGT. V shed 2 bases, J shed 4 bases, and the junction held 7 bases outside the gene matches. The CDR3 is CASSETRTSGGMYEQYF. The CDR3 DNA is TGTGCCAGCAGTGAAACTCGGACTAGCGGGGGGATGTACGAGCAGTACTTC.

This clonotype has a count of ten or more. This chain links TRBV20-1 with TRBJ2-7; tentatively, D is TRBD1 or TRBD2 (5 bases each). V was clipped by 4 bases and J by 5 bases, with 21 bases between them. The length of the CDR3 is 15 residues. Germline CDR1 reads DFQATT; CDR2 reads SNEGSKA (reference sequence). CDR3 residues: CSAKIPGTAFDEQYF. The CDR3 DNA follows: TGCAGTGCTAAAATACCCGGGACCGCCTTTGACGAGCAGTACTTC.

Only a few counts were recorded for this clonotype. The CDR3 bases are TGTGCCACCCTTGGGTTGGGGGAGACCCAGTACTTC. This codes for CATLGLGETQYF. This sequence joins TRBV12-3 or TRBV12-4 and TRBJ2-5; D unclear. This CDR3 has 12 residues. Deletions cut 10 bases from V and 5 bases from J, with 14 bases between.

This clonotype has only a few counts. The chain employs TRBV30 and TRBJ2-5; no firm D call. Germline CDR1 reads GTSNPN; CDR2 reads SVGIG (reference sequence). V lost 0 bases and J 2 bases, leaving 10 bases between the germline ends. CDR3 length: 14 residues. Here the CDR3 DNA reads TGTGCCTGGAGTGTAAGCGTAAGACAAGAGACCCAGTACTTC. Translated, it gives CAWSVSVRQETQYF.

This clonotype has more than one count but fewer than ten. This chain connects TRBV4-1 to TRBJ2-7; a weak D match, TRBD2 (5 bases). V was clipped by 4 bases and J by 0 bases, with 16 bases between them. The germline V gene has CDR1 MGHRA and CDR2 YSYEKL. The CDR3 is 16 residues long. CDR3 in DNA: TGCGCCAGCAGCCCACGGGCCGGGGTCCACTCCTACGAGCAGTACTTC. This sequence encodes CASSPRAGVHSYEQYF.

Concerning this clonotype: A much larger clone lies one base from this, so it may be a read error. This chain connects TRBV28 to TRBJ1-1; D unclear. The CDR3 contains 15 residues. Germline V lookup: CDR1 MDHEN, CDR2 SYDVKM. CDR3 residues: CASSLRGPRETGAFF. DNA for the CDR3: TGTGCCAGCAGTCTCCGGGGTCCAAGAGAAACTGGAGCTTTCTTT.

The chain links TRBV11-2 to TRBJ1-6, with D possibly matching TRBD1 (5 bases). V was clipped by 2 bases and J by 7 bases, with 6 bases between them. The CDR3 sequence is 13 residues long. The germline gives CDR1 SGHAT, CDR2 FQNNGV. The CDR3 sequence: CASSLKGNSPLHF. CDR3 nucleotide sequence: TGTGCCAGCAGCTTAAAGGGGAATTCACCCCTCCACTTT.

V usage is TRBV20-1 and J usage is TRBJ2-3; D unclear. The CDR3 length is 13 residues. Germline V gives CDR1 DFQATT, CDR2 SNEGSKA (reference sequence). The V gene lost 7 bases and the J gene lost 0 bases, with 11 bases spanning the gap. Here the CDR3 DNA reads TGCAGTGTTTTTACGACCAGCACAGATACGCAGTATTTT. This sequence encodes CSVFTTSTDTQYF.

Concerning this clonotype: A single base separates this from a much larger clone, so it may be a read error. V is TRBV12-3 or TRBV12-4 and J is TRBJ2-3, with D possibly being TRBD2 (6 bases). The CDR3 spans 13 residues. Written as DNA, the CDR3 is TGTGTCAGCAGGTCACTAGCATCTGATACGCAGTATTTT. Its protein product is CVSRSLASDTQYF.

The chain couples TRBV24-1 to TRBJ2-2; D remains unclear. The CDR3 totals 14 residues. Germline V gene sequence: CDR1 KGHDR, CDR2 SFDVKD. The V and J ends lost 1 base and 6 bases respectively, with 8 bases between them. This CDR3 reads CATSDFTASGELFF. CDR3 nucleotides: TGTGCCACCAGTGATTTTACAGCATCCGGGGAGCTGTTTTTT.

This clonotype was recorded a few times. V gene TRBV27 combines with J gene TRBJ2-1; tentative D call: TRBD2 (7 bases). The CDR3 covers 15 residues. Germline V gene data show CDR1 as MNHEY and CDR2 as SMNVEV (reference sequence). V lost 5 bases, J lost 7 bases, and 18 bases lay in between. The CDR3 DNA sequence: TGTGCCAGCAGTGAGGTGGGGGGGCCTCGAAATGAGCAGTTCTTC. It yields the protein CASSEVGGPRNEQFF.